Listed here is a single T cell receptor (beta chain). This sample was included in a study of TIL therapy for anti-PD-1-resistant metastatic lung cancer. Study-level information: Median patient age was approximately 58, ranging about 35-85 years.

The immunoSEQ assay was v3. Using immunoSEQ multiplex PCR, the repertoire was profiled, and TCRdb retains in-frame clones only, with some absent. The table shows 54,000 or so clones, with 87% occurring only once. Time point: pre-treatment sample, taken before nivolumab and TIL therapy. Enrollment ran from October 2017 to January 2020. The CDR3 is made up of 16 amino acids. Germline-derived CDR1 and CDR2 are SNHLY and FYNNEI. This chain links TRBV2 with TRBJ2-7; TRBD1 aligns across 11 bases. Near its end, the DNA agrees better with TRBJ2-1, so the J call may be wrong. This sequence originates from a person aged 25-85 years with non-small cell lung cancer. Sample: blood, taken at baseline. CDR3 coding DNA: TGTGCCAGCAGTGGATACCTGGGACAGGGGGGGAATGAGCAGTTCTTC. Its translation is CASSGYLGQGGNEQFF.